This T cell receptor (beta chain) was observed in a study of T cells in Graves' hyperthyroidism and ophthalmopathy (dated by TCRdb to the late 2010s). Looking at the study overall: Peripheral blood was collected at initial diagnosis, before any treatment. TCR V-J signatures able to tell the groups apart were searched for in a discovery cohort of 100 patients, of whom roughly 42 had Graves' ophthalmopathy and 57 had stable Graves' hyperthyroidism. Whether ophthalmopathy could be predicted prospectively was tested in an independent validation cohort made up of roughly 20 hyperthyroidism patients plus 17 patients who later progressed to ophthalmopathy. The 100 or so discovery patients were randomly split 7:3 into training and test sets. The study also compared thyroid tissue and blood T-cell repertoires from about six Graves' hyperthyroidism patients. Following sampling, methimazole starting at 30 mg daily was given to hyperthyroidism patients, and high-dose intravenous methylprednisolone was given to ophthalmopathy patients. The paper describes TCR Vbeta CDR3 sequencing of around 140 peripheral blood samples, made up of 43 ophthalmopathy patients, roughly 72 hyperthyroidism patients and some 17 progressor patients. Overall study results and their limits: In validation, progression to ophthalmopathy was predicted by the model with 55% to 71% sensitivity and 72.22% specificity, a median of roughly six months before onset. No statistical method was used to fix the sample size in advance, and group allocation was not hidden from the investigators. Most expanded thyroid clonotypes (frequency above 0.001) were also detected in blood, suggesting blood repertoires may reflect thyroid immune responses. In cross-validation, a model built on a 13 V-J signature told ophthalmopathy apart from stable hyperthyroidism with 87.88% sensitivity and 81% to 82% specificity, and in testing the same model reached 80%/75%.

Ophthalmopathy patients had moderately to severely active disease, Clinical Activity Score of at least 3, NOSPECS grade of at least 4, and duration under 3 months. Exclusion was applied to patients with uncontrolled infections, other autoimmune diseases, pregnancy or lactation. Diagnoses were based on clinical symptoms, serum thyroxine and TRAb, thyroid ultrasound and orbital computed tomography. Ficoll-Paque density gradient centrifugation was used to isolate PBMCs from about 9 ml of fresh peripheral blood. Trizol reagent was used to extract total RNA, and RNA quality was then checked on an Agilent 2100 Bioanalyzer. Including cysteine and phenylalanine, the CDR3 has 16 amino acids. Kept here is only the CDR3 DNA, which spans 48 bases and is read in frame from base 1. V is pared back by 6 bases and J by 0 bases, with 14 bases lying between the germline termini. The CDR1 and CDR2 encoded by the germline V gene are MNHNS and SASEGT.

This clonotype has more than one count but fewer than ten. The target of this receptor is not known. Base qualities are not at hand, and no much larger clone is one base apart. The TCR beta CDR3 regions were amplified from RNA transcripts. The TCR CDR3 was subjected to a first round of RT-PCR using the HTBI primer set and the Qiagen OneStep RT-PCR kit. The libraries were constructed in a second round of multiplex PCR and then size-selected and purified. The libraries were sequenced on an Illumina HiSeq2000 using paired-end 100 bp reads. Per the source publication's procedure: SOAPnuke was used to process the raw data, removing reads that contained adapters or uncalled bases, had a mean Phred below 15, or lacked an exact match to the constant primer or identifier. COPE v1.2.5 was used to merge the high-quality paired reads, and each unique nucleotide sequence was defined as a clonotype. Clonotypes were aligned to IMGT TRBV, TRBD and TRBJ reference segments using MiTCR v1.1. Analysis was restricted to V-J combinations with a frequency above 0.0001, which covered roughly 99% of repertoires. A TCS score was defined as the ratio between F50 (clonal expansion) and ExV (chaos), using BLOSUM62-based TCRdist between CDR3 peptides within each V-J. Welch's t-statistics and random forest reduced roughly 530 V-J features to under 15, which were used in a naive Bayes classifier (R e1071). TCRdb trimmed the raw reads at Q25, called clones with MiXCR and kept productive beta chains. Rows are unified per CDR3 protein, each entry keeping the most common DNA and genes. These V and J calls originate from TCRdb's pipeline instead of the authors' own analysis. In this sample the table shows fewer than 500,000 distinct CDR3 sequences, about 14% of which occur a single time. Less than 15% of the sample is held by the ten biggest clonotypes.

The source of this sequence is a young man with Graves' ophthalmopathy. The chain is encoded by TRBV6-1 joined to TRBJ2-2, with TRBD2 as a weak D call on 5 bases. Sequenced: blood. This receptor carries the CDR3 CASSRDRSTNTGELFF. The sequenced DNA: TGTGCCAGCAGCCGGGATAGGAGTACGAACACCGGGGAGCTGTTTTTT.